The 12 T cell receptor beta chains below all came from one sample that was sequenced in a study of CXCR3-negative and CXCR3-positive naive CD8 T cells. Study results and caveats: More hydrophobic TRB CDR3s occurred in CXCR3-positive than in CXCR3-negative naive cells.

Their specific antigens are unknown. cDNA libraries for TRB were generated by 5' RACE incorporating UMI labels. TCRdb re-called the 5' RACE reads and shows each CDR3 protein once, DNA omitted. The specimen's table records under 75,000 distinct CDR3 sequences. Sequencing was carried out using naive CXCR3+ CD8+ T cells from blood. The subset denotes: CD45RO-CCR7+CD27+CD95- naive CD8+ T cells expressing CXCR3 (TNR3+). All receptors derive from a human donor in good health. Some clones in this sample may be carry-over from other donors' samples.

The chain uses TRBV29-1 and TRBJ2-7; TCRdb gives TRBD1 as the D gene, but with no DNA this cannot be confirmed. Looked up from germline, CDR1 is SQVTM and CDR2 is ANQGSEA. The CDR3 sequence is 13 residues long. The CDR3 reads CSVVEGAGNEQYF.

V usage is TRBV10-3 and J usage is TRBJ2-5; TCRdb names TRBD2, which stays unverified in the absence of DNA. This CDR3 spans 17 amino acids. Germline V lookup: CDR1 ENHRY, CDR2 SYGVKD. CDR3 in amino acids: CAISEVAGGPLSETQYF.

This chain joins TRBV15 and TRBJ2-5; the D gene TCRdb calls, TRBD1, cannot be checked with no DNA. The CDR3 spans 16 residues. Per the germline V gene, CDR1 is LNHNV and CDR2 is YYDKDF (reference sequence). The CDR3 spells CATSPPDRDSRETQYF.

This sequence joins TRBV28 and TRBJ2-3; TCRdb's D call of TRBD1 is untestable without DNA. The length of the CDR3 is 15 residues. The germline gives CDR1 MDHEN, CDR2 SYDVKM. CDR3 region: CASSSRRGITDTQYF.

The gene calls are TRBV12-3 or TRBV12-4 and TRBJ2-1; with no DNA, the TCRdb D assignment of TRBD1 cannot be verified. The CDR3 has 11 residues. CDR3 amino acids: CASTWSHEQFF.

V is TRBV28 and J is TRBJ2-4; TCRdb reports TRBD1, a call that lacks DNA to check it against. The CDR3 is made up of 12 amino acids. CDR1 MDHEN and CDR2 SYDVKM come from the germline V gene. CDR3: CASSIPGGIQYF.

V and J are TRBV13 and TRBJ2-1; TCRdb's D call of TRBD1 is untestable without DNA. The CDR3 runs to 12 residues. Germline values: CDR1 PRHDT, CDR2 FYEKMQ (reference sequence). The CDR3 reads CASSSQGEGQFF.

The chain has TRBV28 and TRBJ1-4. Looked up from germline, CDR1 is MDHEN and CDR2 is SYDVKM. The CDR3 sequence is 15 residues long. CDR3 protein: CASSPDRWGNEKLFF.

The chain has TRBV9 and TRBJ1-2; the D call from TCRdb, TRBD1, cannot be confirmed without DNA. The length of the CDR3 is 15 residues. Germline CDR1 reads SGDLS; CDR2 reads YYNGEE. CDR3 region: CASSPGQGPNYGYTF. Full variable domain (rest looked up from reference TRBV9 and TRBJ1-2): DSGVTQTPKHLITATGQRVTLRCSPRSGDLSVYWYQQSLDQGLQFLIQYYNGEERAKGNILERFSAQQFPDLHSELNLSSLELGDSALYFCASSPGQGPNYGYTFGSGTRLTVV.

The chain employs TRBV28 and TRBJ1-3. The CDR3 covers 16 residues. The germline CDR1 and CDR2 sequences are MDHEN and SYDVKM. Here the CDR3 reads CASSSPLRYSGNTIYF.

This chain joins TRBV29-1 and TRBJ2-7; TCRdb returns TRBD1, unconfirmable since there is no DNA. The CDR3 totals 14 residues. Germline-derived CDR1 and CDR2 are SQVTM and ANQGSEA. The CDR3 protein is CSVGGQGGSYEQYF.

The chain links TRBV6-5 to TRBJ2-1; TCRdb returns TRBD2, unconfirmable since there is no DNA. CDR1 is MNHEY and CDR2 is SVGAGI in the germline V gene. The CDR3 covers 15 residues. This chain's CDR3 is CASSYGLADYNEQFF.